This T cell receptor (beta chain) was profiled in a study of radiotherapy plus CTLA-4 blockade in lung cancer. About the study: Objective responses emerged in under 20% of patients, and about 30% attained disease control. Study-level points and caveats: Reportedly, early blood T cell clone dynamics best predicted response, with interferon-beta. Peripheral blood showed expansion of tumor-derived TCR clones after radiotherapy and ipilimumab.

This clone has a handful of counts. The antigen is unknown. TCRdb's table, derived via immunoSEQ multiplex PCR, lists solely in-frame clones and lacks some. The sample lists roughly 90,000 clones; about four fifths were seen once. The source material was peripheral blood, sampled from a patient treated with radiotherapy plus ipilimumab. This TCR was recovered from a human donor with non-small cell lung cancer who had a partial response to radiotherapy plus ipilimumab. Some clones in this sample may be carry-over from other donors' samples.

CDR3 residues: CASSLRDSSTDTQYF. DNA for the CDR3: TGTGCCAGCAGCTTAAGGGACTCTAGCACAGATACGCAGTATTTT. V usage is TRBV7-3 and J usage is TRBJ2-3, with D perhaps TRBD2 (6 bases). Trimming removed 1 base from V and 0 bases from J, with 8 bases in between. Per the germline V gene, CDR1 is SGHTA and CDR2 is FQGTGA. The CDR3 contains 15 residues.